This T cell receptor (beta chain) is from a study of identical twins. The CDR3 runs to 16 residues. The V gene end was trimmed by 4 bases and the J gene end by 6 bases; junction bases not matched to a gene: 9. Germline V gene sequence: CDR1 SGHDT, CDR2 YYEEEE. Study-wide results and limits: Weaker excess sharing between twins was seen in beta out-of-frame sequences.

TCRdb redid the calling of the 5' RACE reads with MiXCR, one entry per CDR3 protein. The table lists approximately 700,000 distinct CDR3 sequences, 18% of them singletons. About this clonotype itself: The antigen is not known.

These data are also associated with another study on T cells expressing NK-cell markers.

The TCR originated in a woman aged 18-35 years in good health. The chain couples TRBV5-6 to TRBJ2-7; 14 bases are a match to TRBD2. The sample comprised PBMCs. Here the CDR3 reads CASSDGTSGSMGEQYF. In nucleotides, the CDR3 is TGTGCCAGCAGCGACGGGACTAGCGGGAGTATGGGCGAGCAGTACTTC.